Listed here are 21 T cell receptor beta chains from one sample, sequenced in a study of Ad26.COV2.S vaccination and SARS-CoV-2 variants. Noted treatment: some 20 received Ad26.COV2.S at low or high dose, single or two shots; a few received placebo; per-sample allocation not given. Sampling took place 63 days after the first vaccine or placebo injection. The assay was immunoSEQ multiplex PCR, and TCRdb's table has in-frame clones only and misses some. The sample holds 450,000 to 550,000 clones; nearly 90% are singletons and the top ten take about 2.4%. The material was peripheral blood, obtained in a trial of Ad26.COV2.S vaccine versus placebo. Source of these receptors: a person aged 18-60 years who received the Ad26.COV2.S COVID-19 vaccine or a placebo.

The chain links TRBV25-1 to TRBJ2-5; the D gene is possibly TRBD1 (6 bases). Trimming cost V 5 bases and J 5 bases, with 18 bases left between them. The CDR3 consists of 15 residues. Germline V gene sequence: CDR1 MGHDK, CDR2 SYGVNS. DNA of the CDR3: TGTGCCAGCAGTTCCCTTCCAGGGGCGAGGGAGACCCAGTACTTC. Its translation is CASSSLPGARETQYF.

This clone appeared once. V is TRBV4-3 and J is TRBJ1-4; D remains ambiguous. CDR1 LGHNA and CDR2 YSLEER come from the germline V gene. V was clipped by 4 bases and J by 1 base, with 10 bases between them. The CDR3 is 15 residues long. For the CDR3, the DNA is TGCGCCAGCAGCCGCGGAAGGGTAACTAATGAAAAACTGTTTTTT. Translated, it gives CASSRGRVTNEKLFF.

This chain connects TRBV6-5 to TRBJ2-7; D is possibly TRBD2 (6 bases). This CDR3 has 14 residues. Deletions cut 6 bases from V and 4 bases from J, with 16 bases between. Germline values: CDR1 MNHEY, CDR2 SVGAGI. CDR3 residues: CASREDGRGYEQYV. The DNA for the CDR3 is TGTGCCAGCAGGGAGGACGGGAGAGGTTACGAGCAGTACGTC.

The V gene is TRBV9, the J gene TRBJ2-3, with a tentative D call TRBD2 (6 bases). V was trimmed by 0 bases and J by 1 base, leaving 9 bases between them. The CDR3 totals 15 residues. CDR1 and CDR2 (germline): SGDLS, YYNGEE. DNA of the CDR3: TGTGCCAGCAGCGTAGCGGGGGACGGCACAGATACGCAGTATTTT. This translates into CASSVAGDGTDTQYF.

The rearrangement joins TRBV7-2 to TRBJ1-1; D unclear. V was shortened by 8 bases and J by 7 bases, with 11 bases between the two germline ends. The CDR3 sequence is 11 residues long. The germline CDR1 and CDR2 sequences are SGHTA and FQGNSA. CDR3 coding DNA: TGTGCCAGCTCCAATAGGTTTGAAGCTTTCTTT. This gives the protein CASSNRFEAFF.

This chain links TRBV5-1 with TRBJ2-7, with 9 bases lining up with TRBD1. CDR3 length: 14 amino acids. Looked up from germline, CDR1 is SGHRS and CDR2 is YFSETQ. Unmatched junction bases numbered 9, after V lost 4 bases and J lost 7 bases. This CDR3 is CASSQGQGMREQYF. For the CDR3, the DNA is TGCGCCAGCAGCCAGGGACAGGGAATGAGGGAGCAGTACTTC.

The chain employs TRBV7-2 and TRBJ2-5, with D unresolved. Germline CDR1 SGHTA, CDR2 FQGNSA. V lost 5 bases, J lost 2 bases, and 12 bases lay in between. CDR3 length: 14 residues. CDR3 region: CASSPVRTQETQYF. DNA of the CDR3: TGTGCCAGCAGCCCCGTCCGGACGCAAGAGACCCAGTACTTC.

This chain connects TRBV19 to TRBJ2-4; D is possibly TRBD2 (5 bases). V was clipped by 5 bases and J by 3 bases, with 11 bases between them. CDR3 length: 14 amino acids. The germline gives CDR1 LNHDA, CDR2 SQIVND (reference sequence). The CDR3 spells CASSPGDVKNIQYF. In DNA, the CDR3 is TGTGCCAGTAGTCCCGGGGATGTCAAAAACATTCAGTACTTC.

V usage is TRBV5-1 and J usage is TRBJ1-2; D gene unclear. Per the germline V gene, CDR1 is SGHRS and CDR2 is YFSETQ. V gave up 4 bases and J gave up 4 bases, with 17 bases separating them. The CDR3 is made up of 15 amino acids. CDR3 region: CASSLDPDPLYGYTF. DNA of the CDR3: TGCGCCAGCAGCCTAGATCCAGACCCCCTCTATGGCTACACCTTC.

V is TRBV3-1 (or the pseudogene TRBV3-2) and J is TRBJ1-3; 10 bases agree with TRBD1. CDR3 length: 15 amino acids. V lost 8 bases, J lost 4 bases, and 8 bases stayed unmatched. Germline CDR1 and CDR2: LGHDT and YNNKEL (reference sequence). CDR3 sequence reads: CASSPGTGVGNTIYF. The CDR3, as DNA: TGTGCCAGCTCCCCTGGGACAGGGGTGGGAAACACCATATATTTT.

This sequence joins TRBV6-2 or TRBV6-3 and TRBJ2-3, with D unresolved. This CDR3 has 11 residues. Germline assignment: CDR1 MNHEY and CDR2 SVGEGT. Deletions cut 6 bases from V and 5 bases from J, with 6 bases between. CDR3 in DNA: TGTGCCAGCAGCAGGATAGATACGCAGTATTTT. This gives the protein CASSRIDTQYF.

The V and J genes are TRBV6-2 or TRBV6-3 and TRBJ2-7; TRBD1 matches at 7 bases. CDR1 MNHEY and CDR2 SVGEGT come from the germline V gene. Trimming took 7 bases from V and 2 from J; bases not matched to a gene: 5. This CDR3 region has 13 residues. CDR3 sequence (DNA): TGTGCCAGCAACCCAGGGGGAGCCTACGAGCAGTACGTC. Translated, it gives CASNPGGAYEQYV.

This clone was picked up a small number of times. This chain uses TRBV4-3 with TRBJ2-3; 8 positions agree with TRBD2. Germline CDR1 reads LGHNA; CDR2 reads YSLEER. V lost 0 bases to trimming and J lost 1 base; unmatched junction nucleotides: 6. CDR3 size: 17 residues. The CDR3 DNA reads as TGCGCCAGCAGCCAAGATGGGGCGGGGGGCCGCACAGATACGCAGTATTTT. Translating it yields CASSQDGAGGRTDTQYF.

The gene calls are TRBV7-9 and TRBJ2-1, with D possibly matching TRBD2 (6 bases). The V end lost 2 bases, the J end lost 0 bases, and 14 bases lay between the germline ends. The CDR3 contains 17 residues. Germline lookup yields CDR1 SEHNR and CDR2 FQNEAQ (reference sequence). This CDR3 reads CASSLIVGSHSYNEQFF. The CDR3 coding sequence is TGTGCCAGCAGCTTAATAGTCGGGAGCCACTCCTACAATGAGCAGTTCTTC.

The chain couples TRBV18 to TRBJ2-7, with D unresolved. The CDR3 consists of 13 residues. Germline CDR1 is KGHSH and CDR2 is LQKENI. The V and J ends lost 4 bases and 1 base respectively, with 8 bases between them. The CDR3 DNA sequence: TGTGCCAGCTCACAGGGCCAGTCCTACGAGCAGTACGTC. Translated, it gives CASSQGQSYEQYV.

The V gene is TRBV27, the J gene TRBJ2-1, with 13 bases lining up with TRBD2. Germline V lookup: CDR1 MNHEY, CDR2 SMNVEV (reference sequence). The J segment lost 0 bases and the V segment lost 8 bases, leaving 19 bases of the junction unmatched. This CDR3 spans 21 amino acids. The chain's CDR3 is CASYPNVWTSGGQSSYNEQFF. The CDR3 DNA reads as TGTGCCAGCTACCCTAACGTCTGGACTAGCGGGGGCCAAAGCTCCTACAATGAGCAGTTCTTC.

The gene calls are TRBV4-1 and TRBJ1-1; D possibly corresponds to TRBD1 (6 bases). The CDR3 covers 14 residues. With 0 bases removed from V and 4 bases from J, the gap between germline ends came to 9 bases. CDR1 MGHRA and CDR2 YSYEKL come from the germline V gene. The DNA of the CDR3 is TGCGCCAGCAGCCAAGAGAGGGGGAGCACTGAAGCTTTCTTT. Amino acids: CASSQERGSTEAFF.

The chain joins TRBV5-6 to TRBJ2-5; 8 nucleotides align to TRBD2. Unmatched junction bases numbered 6, after V lost 2 bases and J lost 0 bases. Germline CDR1 SGHDT, CDR2 YYEEEE. There are 16 residues in the CDR3. Written as DNA, the CDR3 is TGTGCCAGCAGCTTTACAAGCGGGAGATACCAAGAGACCCAGTACTTC. It is translated as CASSFTSGRYQETQYF.

This clone was found a few times. This rearrangement joins TRBV5-1 to TRBJ2-7; the D is unclear. Germline values: CDR1 SGHRS, CDR2 YFSETQ. Trimming shortened V by 4 bases and J by 4 bases, and 12 bases separated the two germline ends. This CDR3 is 13 amino acids long. CDR3 sequence: CASSSKVEYEQYF. The CDR3 coding sequence is TGCGCCAGCAGCAGTAAGGTGGAGTACGAGCAGTACTTC.

CDR3 coding DNA: TGTGCCACCAGAGGAGGGTGGCGCAATCAGCCCCAGCATTTT. Its translation is CATRGGWRNQPQHF. This chain uses TRBV15 with TRBJ1-5; D is unclear. The CDR3 is 14 amino acids. Trimming stripped 6 bases from V and 2 bases from J, with 11 bases between. Germline values: CDR1 LNHNV, CDR2 YYDKDF (reference sequence).

This chain connects TRBV2 to TRBJ2-5, with D perhaps TRBD2 (5 bases). Germline V gene lookup returns CDR1 SNHLY and CDR2 FYNNEI. The CDR3 spans 12 residues. V lost 7 bases and J 5 bases, leaving 11 bases between the germline ends. CDR3 coding DNA: TGTGCCAGCACTACTAGGAGGGAGACCCAGTACTTC. Encoded protein: CASTTRRETQYF. The variable domain in full, completed from reference TRBV2 and TRBJ2-5, reads EPEVTQTPSHQVTQMGQEVILRCVPISNHLYFYWYRQILGQKVEFLVSFYNNEISEKSEIFDDQFSVERPDGSNFTLKIRSTKLEDSAMYFCASTTRRETQYFGPGTRLLVL.